This TCR beta chain appears in the sequencing data of a study of long-term antiretroviral therapy in people with HIV. The CDR3 covers 14 residues. Trimming removed 4 bases at V and 0 bases at J, with 10 bases between. Germline assignment: CDR1 MGHRA and CDR2 YSYEKL. Version v3.0 of the immunoSEQ assay was performed at survey level. Some clones are missing from TCRdb's copy, which holds only in-frame ones; the method was immunoSEQ multiplex PCR. The table shows around 30,000 clones, with 85% occurring only once. The V call is TRBV4-1, the J call TRBJ2-7; D call uncertain. The sample was unsorted PBMCs, taken 2.3 years after starting antiretroviral therapy. The source is a man in his forties with HIV. The CDR3 nucleotides are TGCGCCAGCAGCCTTAGTGCAAGCTCCTACGAGCAGTACTTC. It translates to CASSLSASSYEQYF.